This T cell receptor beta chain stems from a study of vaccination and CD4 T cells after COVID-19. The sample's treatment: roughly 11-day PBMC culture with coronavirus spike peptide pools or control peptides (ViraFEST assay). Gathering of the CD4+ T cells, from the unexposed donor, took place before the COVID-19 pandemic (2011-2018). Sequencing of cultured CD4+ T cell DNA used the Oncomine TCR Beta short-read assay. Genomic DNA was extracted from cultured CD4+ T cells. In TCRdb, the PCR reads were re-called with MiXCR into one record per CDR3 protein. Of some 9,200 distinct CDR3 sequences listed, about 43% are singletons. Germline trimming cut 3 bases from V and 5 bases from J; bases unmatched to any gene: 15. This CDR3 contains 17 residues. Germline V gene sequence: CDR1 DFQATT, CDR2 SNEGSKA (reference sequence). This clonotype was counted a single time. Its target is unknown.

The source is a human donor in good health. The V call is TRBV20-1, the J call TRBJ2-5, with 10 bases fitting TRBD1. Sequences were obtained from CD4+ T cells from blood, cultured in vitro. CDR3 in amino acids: CSASGGADRGQWETQYF. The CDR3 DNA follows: TGCAGTGCTAGCGGGGGGGCCGACAGGGGGCAGTGGGAGACCCAGTACTTC.